This T cell receptor (beta chain) is drawn from a study of T cell changes during pregnancy in multiple sclerosis. Produced via immunoSEQ multiplex PCR; TCRdb's table is partial and in-frame only. The sample shows about 92,000 clones, more than 85% of them seen only once. This CDR3 region has 14 residues. Germline V lookup: CDR1 SGHAT, CDR2 FQNNGV. With 6 bases clipped from V and 3 bases from J, the junction kept 1 base outside the gene matches. The receptor was isolated from a female donor with multiple sclerosis, enrolled in a pregnancy study. The sequences come from peripheral blood, collected in the first trimester of pregnancy. V usage is TRBV11-2 and J usage is TRBJ2-2, with TRBD1 matching 10 bases. The DNA of the CDR3 is TGTGCCAGCAGAGGACAGGGGGACACCGGGGAGCTGTTTTTT. Its protein is CASRGQGDTGELFF.